What follows is one T cell receptor beta chain and its context. Its antigen is unidentified. These data originate in a study of cytomegalovirus exposure and HLA in healthy donors. General study findings and limits: A list of about 180 TCR beta chains associated with cytomegalovirus was given. Later analysis associated a missense DCLRE1C variant with TCR beta V- and J-gene trimming. Later work found most CMV-associated TCR beta chains apparently HLA-restricted. An analysis done earlier found most TCR beta V segments productive about 87% or about 30% of the time.

Vbeta (60) and Jbeta (13) primers were used in the PCR. Using immunoSEQ multiplex PCR, the repertoire was profiled, and TCRdb retains in-frame clones only, with some absent. This sample's table reports 150,000 or so clones. Sequencing was performed on PBMCs. This TCR was sampled from a young woman in good health and CMV-seronegative.

CDR3 sequence: CASSPALAGATGELFF. CDR3 coding DNA: TGCGCCAGCAGCCCTGCCCTAGCGGGAGCCACCGGGGAGCTGTTTTTT. The chain joins TRBV5-1 to TRBJ2-2; 10 positions match TRBD2. In germline, CDR1 is SGHRS, CDR2 YFSETQ. V was pared by 4 bases and J by 4 bases, with 7 bases of the junction left unmatched. The CDR3 sequence is 16 residues long.